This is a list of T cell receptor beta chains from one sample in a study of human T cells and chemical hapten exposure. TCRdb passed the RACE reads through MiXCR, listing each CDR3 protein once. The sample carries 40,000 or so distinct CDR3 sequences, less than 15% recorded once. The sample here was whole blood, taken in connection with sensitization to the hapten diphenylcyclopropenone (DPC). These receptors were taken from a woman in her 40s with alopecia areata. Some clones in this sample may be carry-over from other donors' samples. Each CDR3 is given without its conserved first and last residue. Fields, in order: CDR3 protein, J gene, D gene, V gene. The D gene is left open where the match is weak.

CDR3: ASSFRAATLSNQPQH
J: TRBJ1-5
D: NA
V: TRBV12-3/TRBV12-4

CDR3: SVEESRSNEQF
J: TRBJ2-1
D: NA
V: TRBV29-1

CDR3: ASSLLVNQPQH
J: TRBJ1-5
D: NA
V: TRBV19

CDR3: ASSLRENTEAF
J: TRBJ1-1
D: NA
V: TRBV7-9

CDR3: ASSQTLAEETQY
J: TRBJ2-5
D: TRBD2
V: TRBV4-1

CDR3: ASSFTIGETQY
J: TRBJ2-5
D: NA
V: TRBV7-9

CDR3: ASSIGRYSNQPQH
J: TRBJ1-5
D: NA
V: TRBV19

CDR3: ARDRGGEQY
J: TRBJ2-7
D: NA
V: TRBV12-5

CDR3: ASSLDRSGRNSLDTQY
J: TRBJ2-3
D: NA
V: TRBV28

CDR3: ASQGGLDEKLF
J: TRBJ1-4
D: NA
V: TRBV28

CDR3: AIGRDTYNEQF
J: TRBJ2-1
D: NA
V: TRBV10-3

CDR3: ASSPPGLAGLSSWGNSYNEQF
J: TRBJ2-1
D: TRBD2
V: TRBV5-4

CDR3: ASSLLYRRNRNTEAF
J: TRBJ1-1
D: NA
V: TRBV4-3

CDR3: SVARTSSYEQY
J: TRBJ2-7
D: NA
V: TRBV29-1

CDR3: SVESDAYEQY
J: TRBJ2-7
D: NA
V: TRBV29-1

CDR3: ASSSPQTSGQETQY
J: TRBJ2-5
D: TRBD2
V: TRBV5-6

CDR3: ASSSSRANQPQH
J: TRBJ1-5
D: NA
V: TRBV7-9

CDR3: ASSRQLVTGELWGYT
J: TRBJ1-2
D: NA
V: TRBV13

CDR3: ASSWGQGAGNTIY
J: TRBJ1-3
D: TRBD1
V: TRBV5-1

CDR3: SVGWDSSGANVLT
J: TRBJ2-6
D: NA
V: TRBV29-1

CDR3: ASGTGNTEAF
J: TRBJ1-1
D: TRBD1
V: TRBV10-3

CDR3: ASSLGRGGLNEQF
J: TRBJ2-1
D: TRBD2
V: TRBV7-8

CDR3: ASSPSSRTDTQY
J: TRBJ2-3
D: NA
V: TRBV9

CDR3: ASSSRGANYGYT
J: TRBJ1-2
D: NA
V: TRBV19

CDR3: ASRVGAAGHNEQF
J: TRBJ2-1
D: NA
V: TRBV7-2

CDR3: ASSTTSGVF
J: TRBJ2-7
D: TRBD2
V: TRBV28

CDR3: ASSLTGGRWNTEAF
J: TRBJ1-1
D: TRBD1
V: TRBV28

CDR3: ASSQTGGVRAF
J: TRBJ1-1
D: NA
V: TRBV7-2

CDR3: SVAGLAPEQY
J: TRBJ2-7
D: TRBD2
V: TRBV29-1

CDR3: ASSPGAGSYNEQF
J: TRBJ2-1
D: NA
V: TRBV13

CDR3: SARPGLTQY
J: TRBJ2-3
D: NA
V: TRBV20-1

CDR3: ASSQEPVQGNEQF
J: TRBJ2-1
D: NA
V: TRBV4-1

CDR3: ASSTHGGLQGNEKLF
J: TRBJ1-4
D: NA
V: TRBV7-9

CDR3: ASVRRGFVGSNQPQH
J: TRBJ1-5
D: TRBD1
V: TRBV5-1

CDR3: ASSLMRNEQF
J: TRBJ2-1
D: NA
V: TRBV7-2

CDR3: ASSLRGPKETQY
J: TRBJ2-5
D: NA
V: TRBV7-8

CDR3: SVLSGTERSYEQY
J: TRBJ2-7
D: TRBD1
V: TRBV29-1

CDR3: ASRGDPGELF
J: TRBJ2-2
D: NA
V: TRBV5-1

CDR3: ASASGQENSPLH
J: TRBJ1-6
D: NA
V: TRBV5-1

CDR3: SARADLKGVGAF
J: TRBJ1-1
D: NA
V: TRBV20-1

CDR3: ASSEYHSGTGANTGELF
J: TRBJ2-2
D: TRBD1
V: TRBV6-1

CDR3: ASSQAGAQPQH
J: TRBJ1-5
D: NA
V: TRBV4-1

CDR3: ASSPDRDQPQH
J: TRBJ1-5
D: TRBD1
V: TRBV5-1

CDR3: ASSRVAGYTDTQY
J: TRBJ2-3
D: TRBD2
V: TRBV25-1

CDR3: ASSLAGTETQY
J: TRBJ2-5
D: TRBD2
V: TRBV7-7

CDR3: AISPGTESYTGELF
J: TRBJ2-2
D: NA
V: TRBV10-3

CDR3: AGEGALNTGELF
J: TRBJ2-2
D: TRBD1
V: TRBV6-6

CDR3: ASSEKGGLVSSYNEQF
J: TRBJ2-1
D: NA
V: TRBV6-1

CDR3: ATSRQIQETQY
J: TRBJ2-5
D: NA
V: TRBV15

CDR3: ASSQAGGTDTQY
J: TRBJ2-3
D: NA
V: TRBV3-1

CDR3: SAETSVGLGIQY
J: TRBJ2-4
D: TRBD2
V: TRBV29-1

CDR3: ASSLGRGGPMDTQY
J: TRBJ2-3
D: TRBD2
V: TRBV7-8

CDR3: ASSLEGRSNQPQH
J: TRBJ1-5
D: NA
V: TRBV7-8

CDR3: ASSQDPSGLTGELF
J: TRBJ2-2
D: NA
V: TRBV4-2

CDR3: ASSKLWTSGRVGETQY
J: TRBJ2-5
D: TRBD2
V: TRBV7-9